The next 3 T cell receptor beta chains were all read from a single sample in a study of blood T cells in healthy people across ages (dated by TCRdb to between 2014 and 2017). Library generation was performed with 5' RACE. TCRdb shows the sequencer as Illumina HiSeq 2500. A second PCR of roughly 6 to 11 cycles was run with a J-beta primer mix and a sample-barcoded 5' primer. The raw public data were reprocessed by TCRdb itself: fastp quality trimming at Q25, MiXCR clonotype calling, in-frame beta chains only. Merged by CDR3 protein, the rows form single entries marked with the most common genes and DNA. The sample contains 700,000 to 950,000 distinct CDR3 sequences, over 45% of them found a single time. Around 22% of the sample is held by the ten biggest clonotypes. Sequencing was performed on blood. These receptors came from a man under 40 in good health.

This chain links TRBV20-1 with TRBJ1-2, with TRBD1 as a possible D gene (5 bases). V lost 0 bases and J lost 1, with 15 bases in between. The CDR3 runs to 16 residues. Germline-derived CDR1 and CDR2 are DFQATT and SNEGSKA (reference sequence). This CDR3 reads CSARDPGTNLNYGYTF. The CDR3 DNA reads TGCAGTGCTAGAGATCCCGGGACGAACCTTAACTATGGCTACACCTTC.

The chain couples TRBV18 to TRBJ1-2; TRBD1 aligns across 9 bases. Trimming cost V 3 bases and J 10 bases; bases outside gene matches: 9. CDR3 length: 14 amino acids. CDR1 KGHSH and CDR2 LQKENI come from the germline V gene. The CDR3 bases are TGTGCCAGCTCACCTTCCGGGGACAGGGCTGTCTACACCTTC. As protein: CASSPSGDRAVYTF. Full variable domain (rest looked up from reference TRBV18 and TRBJ1-2): NAGVMQNPRHLVRRRGQEARLRCSPMKGHSHVYWYRQLPEEGLKFMVYLQKENIIDESGMPKERFSAEFPKEGPSILRIQQVVRGDSAAYFCASSPSGDRAVYTFGSGTRLTVV.

The chain couples TRBV10-3 to TRBJ2-5; D ambiguous. The CDR3 spans 13 residues. Germline-derived CDR1 and CDR2 are ENHRY and SYGVKD. Trimming left V 3 bases short and J 5 bases short, with 10 bases between. The CDR3 nucleotides are TGTGCCATCAGTGACCCCGCTTATGAGACCCAGTACTTC. Translation: CAISDPAYETQYF.